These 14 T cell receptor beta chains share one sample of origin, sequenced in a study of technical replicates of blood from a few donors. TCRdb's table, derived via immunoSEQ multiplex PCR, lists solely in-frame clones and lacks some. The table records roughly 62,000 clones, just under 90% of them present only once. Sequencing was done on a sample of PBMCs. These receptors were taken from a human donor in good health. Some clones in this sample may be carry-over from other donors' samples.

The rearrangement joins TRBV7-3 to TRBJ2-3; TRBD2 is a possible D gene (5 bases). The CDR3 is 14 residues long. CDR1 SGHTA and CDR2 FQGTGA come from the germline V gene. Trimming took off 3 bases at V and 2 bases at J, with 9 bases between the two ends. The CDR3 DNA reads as TGTGCCAGCAGCTTTAGCGTACCCACAGATACGCAGTATTTT. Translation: CASSFSVPTDTQYF.

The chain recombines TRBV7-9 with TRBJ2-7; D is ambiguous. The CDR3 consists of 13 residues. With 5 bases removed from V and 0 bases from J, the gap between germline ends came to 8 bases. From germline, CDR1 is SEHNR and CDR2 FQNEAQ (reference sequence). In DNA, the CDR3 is TGTGCCAGCAGCGAGTCATACTCCTACGAGCAGTACTTC. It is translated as CASSESYSYEQYF.

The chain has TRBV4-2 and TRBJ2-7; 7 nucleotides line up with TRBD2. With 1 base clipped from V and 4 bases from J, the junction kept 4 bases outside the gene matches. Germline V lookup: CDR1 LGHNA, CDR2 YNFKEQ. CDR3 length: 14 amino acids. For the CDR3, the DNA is TGTGCCAGCAGCCAAGCCCCTAGCGGTTACGAGCAGTACTTC. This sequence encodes CASSQAPSGYEQYF.

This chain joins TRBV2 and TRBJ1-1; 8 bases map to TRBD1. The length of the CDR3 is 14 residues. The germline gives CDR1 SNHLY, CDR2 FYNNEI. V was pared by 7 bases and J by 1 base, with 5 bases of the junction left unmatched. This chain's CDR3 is CASTTDRANTEAFF. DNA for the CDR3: TGTGCCAGCACAACGGACAGGGCGAACACTGAAGCTTTCTTT.

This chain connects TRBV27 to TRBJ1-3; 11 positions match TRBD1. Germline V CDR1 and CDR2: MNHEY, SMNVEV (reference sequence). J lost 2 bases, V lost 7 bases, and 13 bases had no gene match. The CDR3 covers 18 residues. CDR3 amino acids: CASTRGGQGGSTGNTIYF. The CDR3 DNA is TGTGCCAGCACCCGGGGGGGACAGGGGGGTTCGACTGGAAACACCATATATTTT.

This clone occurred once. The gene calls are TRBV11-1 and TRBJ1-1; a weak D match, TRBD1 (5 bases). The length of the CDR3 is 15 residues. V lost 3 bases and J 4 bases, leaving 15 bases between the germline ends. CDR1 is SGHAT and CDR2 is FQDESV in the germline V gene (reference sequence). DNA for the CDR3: TGTGCCAGCAGCTTTACCTTCGGGGGGAGCACTGAAGCTTTCTTT. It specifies CASSFTFGGSTEAFF.

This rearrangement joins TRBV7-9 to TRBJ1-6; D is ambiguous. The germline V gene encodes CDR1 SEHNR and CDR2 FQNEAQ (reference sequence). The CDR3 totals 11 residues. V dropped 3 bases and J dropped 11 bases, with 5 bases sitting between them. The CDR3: CASSFPAPLHF. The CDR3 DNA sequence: TGTGCCAGCAGCTTCCCGGCACCCCTCCACTTT.

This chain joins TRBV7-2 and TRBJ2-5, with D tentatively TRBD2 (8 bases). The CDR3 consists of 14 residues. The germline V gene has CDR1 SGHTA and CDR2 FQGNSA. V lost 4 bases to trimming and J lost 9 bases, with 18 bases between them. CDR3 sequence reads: CASSYDRAGGAQYF. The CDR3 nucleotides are TGTGCCAGCAGCTACGACAGGGCGGGGGGAGCCCAGTACTTC.

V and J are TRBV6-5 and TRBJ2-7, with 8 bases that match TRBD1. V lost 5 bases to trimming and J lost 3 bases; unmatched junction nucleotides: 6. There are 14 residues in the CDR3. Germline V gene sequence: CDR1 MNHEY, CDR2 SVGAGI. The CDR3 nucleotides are TGTGCCAGCAGTGTACTCGACAGGGGCTACGAGCAGTACTTC. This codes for CASSVLDRGYEQYF.

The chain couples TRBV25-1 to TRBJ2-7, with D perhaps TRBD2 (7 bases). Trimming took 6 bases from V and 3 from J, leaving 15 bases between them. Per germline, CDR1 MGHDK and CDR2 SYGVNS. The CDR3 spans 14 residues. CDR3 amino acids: CASSPRGGGYEQYF. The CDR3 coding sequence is TGTGCCAGCAGCCCCCGGGGAGGGGGCTACGAGCAGTACTTC.

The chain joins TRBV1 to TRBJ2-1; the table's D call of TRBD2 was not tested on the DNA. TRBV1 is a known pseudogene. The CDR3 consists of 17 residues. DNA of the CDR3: TGCACCAGCAGCCAAGAGGTCACTAGCGGGGGTTACAATGAGCAGTTCTTC. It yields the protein CTSSQEVTSGGYNEQFF.

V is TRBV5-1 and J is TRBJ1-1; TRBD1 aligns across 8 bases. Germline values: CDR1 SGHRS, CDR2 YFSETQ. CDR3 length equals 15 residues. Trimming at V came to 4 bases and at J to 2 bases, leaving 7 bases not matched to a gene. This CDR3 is CASSRLQGANTEAFF. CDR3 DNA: TGCGCCAGCAGCCGCCTCCAGGGGGCTAACACTGAAGCTTTCTTT.

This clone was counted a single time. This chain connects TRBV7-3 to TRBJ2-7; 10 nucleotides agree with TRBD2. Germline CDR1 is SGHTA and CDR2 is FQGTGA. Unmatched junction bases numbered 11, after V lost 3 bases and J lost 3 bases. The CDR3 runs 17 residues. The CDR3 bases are TGTGCCAGCAGCTTCGACCAGGCTAGCGGGGGTATCTACGAGCAGTACTTC. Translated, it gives CASSFDQASGGIYEQYF. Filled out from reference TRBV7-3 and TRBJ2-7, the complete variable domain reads GAGVSQTPSNKVTEKGKYVELRCDPISGHTALYWYRQSLGQGPEFLIYFQGTGAADDSGLPNDRFFAVRPEGSVSTLKIQRTERGDSAVYLCASSFDQASGGIYEQYFGPGTRLTVT.

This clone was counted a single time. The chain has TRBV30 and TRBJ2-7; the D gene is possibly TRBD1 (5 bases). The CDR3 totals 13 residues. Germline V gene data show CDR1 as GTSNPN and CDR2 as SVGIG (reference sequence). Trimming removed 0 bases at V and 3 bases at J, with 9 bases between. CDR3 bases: TGTGCCTGGAGTGTACAGGAGAACTACGAGCAGTACTTC. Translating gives CAWSVQENYEQYF.